This passage covers 21 T cell receptor beta chains from one sample sequenced in a study of blood T cell repertoires in COVID-19. Profiled with immunoSEQ multiplex PCR; TCRdb holds only in-frame clones, not every one. This table has 200,000 to 250,000 clones, around 80% appearing once. The sample comprised peripheral blood. These receptors were obtained from a young woman with acute or convalescent COVID-19.

This clone was seen a handful of times. The chain has TRBV2 and TRBJ1-2, with D perhaps TRBD1 (6 bases). The germline V gene has CDR1 SNHLY and CDR2 FYNNEI. This CDR3 is 13 amino acids long. With 4 bases removed from V and 2 bases from J, the gap between germline ends came to 8 bases. The CDR3 reads CASSGTENYGYTF. In DNA, the CDR3 is TGTGCCAGCAGTGGGACAGAGAACTATGGCTACACCTTC.

The rearrangement links TRBV6-1 to TRBJ1-1, with 7 bases fitting TRBD1. J lost 6 bases, V lost 3 bases, and 4 bases had no gene match. CDR3 length: 13 amino acids. The germline V gene encodes CDR1 MNHNS and CDR2 SASEGT. As DNA, the CDR3 is TGTGCCAGCAGTGAGACAGGGTCGGCTGAAGCTTTCTTT. Translated, it gives CASSETGSAEAFF.

This chain uses TRBV28 with TRBJ2-7; TRBD1 might be the D (5 bases). The ends were cut back, 5 bases at V and 3 bases at J, with 20 bases in the middle. CDR1 and CDR2 (germline): MDHEN, SYDVKM. The CDR3 is 16 residues long. The CDR3 DNA reads as TGTGCCAGCAGTCCACTAACAGGACCTCTGGTCTACGAGCAGTACTTC. Translated, it gives CASSPLTGPLVYEQYF.

This rearrangement joins TRBV24-1 to TRBJ1-2; 8 nucleotides match TRBD1. The V gene's germline CDR1 is KGHDR and CDR2 SFDVKD. There are 12 residues in the CDR3. V lost 4 bases and J lost 9; bases outside the gene matches: 3. In DNA form, the CDR3 reads TGTGCCACCAGTGACCGACAGGGGCGCTACACCTTC. This codes for CATSDRQGRYTF.

V and J are TRBV28 and TRBJ2-7, with 14 bases identical to TRBD2. Germline assignment: CDR1 MDHEN and CDR2 SYDVKM. V shed 4 bases and J 5 bases; nucleotides not matched to a gene: 1. The CDR3 runs 14 residues. The CDR3 here is CASSWGLAGDEQYF. In nucleotides, the CDR3 is TGTGCCAGCAGTTGGGGACTAGCGGGAGACGAGCAGTACTTC.

This rearrangement joins TRBV19 to TRBJ2-7, with 13 nucleotides matching TRBD2. Germline V gene lookup returns CDR1 LNHDA and CDR2 SQIVND (reference sequence). The CDR3 spans 16 residues. The V and J ends lost 4 bases and 0 bases, in that order; junction bases with no gene match: 3. The CDR3 nucleotides are TGTGCCAGTAGTACACTAGCGGGAGGGAACTCCTACGAGCAGTACTTC. Encoded protein: CASSTLAGGNSYEQYF.

V and J are TRBV9 and TRBJ1-5; D is uncertain. Per germline, CDR1 SGDLS and CDR2 YYNGEE. V was shortened by 3 bases and J by 5 bases, with 12 bases between the two germline ends. The CDR3 has 14 amino acids. CDR3 residues: CASSEEGSYQPQHF. Here the CDR3 DNA reads TGTGCCAGCAGCGAGGAGGGTAGTTATCAGCCCCAGCATTTT.

This clone appeared a few times. The chain combines TRBV10-1 with TRBJ2-7; D not certain. Germline assignment: CDR1 WNHNN and CDR2 SYGVQD (reference sequence). V lost 0 bases and J lost 5, with 11 bases in between. The CDR3 loop spans 14 amino acids. As DNA, the CDR3 is TGCGCCAGCAGTGAGTCGTTAGTCCAGGACGAGCAGTACTTC. It specifies CASSESLVQDEQYF.

This chain joins TRBV5-1 and TRBJ2-3; 7 bases line up with TRBD2. The V and J ends lost 1 base and 5 bases, in that order; junction bases with no gene match: 7. Germline V gives CDR1 SGHRS, CDR2 YFSETQ. The CDR3 is 15 amino acids. DNA of the CDR3: TGCGCCAGCAGCTTGAATAGCGGGTTGAAAGATACGCAGTATTTT. Translated: CASSLNSGLKDTQYF.

The V gene is TRBV4-3, the J gene TRBJ2-5; 8 positions agree with TRBD1. The CDR3 sequence is 16 residues long. Trimming at V came to 0 bases and at J to 4 bases, leaving 7 bases not matched to a gene. CDR1 is LGHNA, CDR2 YSLEER, per germline. CDR3 sequence: CASSQDRTGFTETQYF. The CDR3 region has the DNA TGCGCCAGCAGCCAAGACAGGACAGGGTTTACAGAGACCCAGTACTTC.

V and J are TRBV19 and TRBJ1-6, with 8 nucleotides matching TRBD1. V was pared by 8 bases and J by 6 bases, with 9 bases of the junction left unmatched. CDR3 size: 15 residues. Germline V lookup: CDR1 LNHDA, CDR2 SQIVND (reference sequence). Here the CDR3 DNA reads TGTGCCAGTGCAGAGAGGGGACAGGTTAATTCACCCCTCCACTTT. Translated, it gives CASAERGQVNSPLHF. The full variable domain, its missing parts supplied by reference TRBV19 and TRBJ1-6, is DGGITQSPKYLFRKEGQNVTLSCEQNLNHDAMYWYRQDPGQGLRLIYYSQIVNDFQKGDIAEGYSVSREKKESFPLTVTSAQKNPTAFYLCASAERGQVNSPLHFGNGTRLTVT.

This chain connects TRBV19 to TRBJ2-1; 9 bases fit TRBD2. Trimming took 6 bases from V and 3 from J; bases not matched to a gene: 9. Germline lookup yields CDR1 LNHDA and CDR2 SQIVND (reference sequence). The CDR3 totals 16 residues. This chain's CDR3 is CASRFQIAGDYNEQFF. The CDR3 DNA follows: TGTGCCAGTAGATTCCAGATAGCGGGAGACTACAATGAGCAGTTCTTC.

The genes are TRBV30 and TRBJ1-3; no clear D. The length of the CDR3 is 13 residues. Germline V gene lookup returns CDR1 GTSNPN and CDR2 SVGIG (reference sequence). V was pared by 0 bases and J by 1 base, with 4 bases between. The CDR3, as DNA: TGTGCCTGGAGTGTCTCGTCTGGAAACACCATATATTTT. Translating it yields CAWSVSSGNTIYF.

V usage is TRBV7-8 and J usage is TRBJ2-1; TRBD1 matches 9 bases. This CDR3 has 15 amino acids. The junction had 6 bases not matched to a gene; V was cut back by 0 bases and J by 9 bases. From germline, CDR1 is SGHVS and CDR2 FQNEAQ. The CDR3 here is CASSLARTGAIEQFF. CDR3 nucleotides: TGTGCCAGCAGCTTAGCGCGGACAGGGGCAATTGAGCAGTTCTTC.

This rearrangement joins TRBV5-4 to TRBJ1-3, with a possible D match to TRBD1 (5 bases). This CDR3 is 16 amino acids long. Germline assignment: CDR1 SGHNT and CDR2 YYREEE (reference sequence). Trimming left V 1 base short and J 0 bases short, with 11 bases between. The chain's CDR3 is CASSLSTGYSGNTIYF. CDR3 bases: TGTGCCAGCAGCTTGTCAACAGGCTACTCTGGAAACACCATATATTTT.

CDR3 protein: CASTQGTSGNTIYF. The DNA of the CDR3 is TGCGCCAGCACCCAGGGTACCTCTGGAAACACCATATATTTT. The rearrangement uses TRBV5-1 and TRBJ1-3; tentative D call: TRBD1 (5 bases). With 6 bases removed from V and 0 bases from J, the gap between germline ends came to 10 bases. The germline gives CDR1 SGHRS, CDR2 YFSETQ. The CDR3 is 14 amino acids.

This sequence joins TRBV28 and TRBJ1-1; 7 bases align to TRBD1. The germline CDR1 and CDR2 sequences are MDHEN and SYDVKM. This CDR3 has 14 residues. The J segment lost 1 base and the V segment lost 5 bases, leaving 4 bases of the junction unmatched. The CDR3 DNA reads as TGTGCCAGCAGTACCACAGGGGCGAACACTGAAGCTTTCTTT. This codes for CASSTTGANTEAFF.

The chain carries TRBV5-1 and TRBJ1-2, with a possible D match to TRBD1 (6 bases). V was pared by 4 bases and J by 4 bases, with 20 bases between. The CDR3 contains 16 residues. Germline V CDR1 and CDR2: SGHRS, YFSETQ. CDR3 nucleotides: TGCGCCAGCAGCCACCGCCCCAGACAGGCGCCCTATGGCTACACCTTC. Its translation: CASSHRPRQAPYGYTF.

The chain has TRBV6-5 and TRBJ1-1, with TRBD1 identical over 7 bases. The V segment lost 1 base and the J segment 1 base; nucleotides outside the gene matches: 3. This CDR3 is built from 15 residues. The germline CDR1 and CDR2 sequences are MNHEY and SVGAGI. CDR3 bases: TGTGCCAGCAGTTACTACCGACAGGGGAACACTGAAGCTTTCTTT. It translates to CASSYYRQGNTEAFF.

The sample holds one count of this clone. The V call is TRBV6-4, the J call TRBJ2-5; D is ambiguous. CDR1 is MRHNA, CDR2 SNTAGT, per germline. V was clipped by 3 bases and J by 5 bases, with 10 bases between them. The CDR3 consists of 13 residues. Written as DNA, the CDR3 is TGTGCCAGCAGTGAATACTCCTCGGAGACCCAGTACTTC. Translating it yields CASSEYSSETQYF.

The rearrangement links TRBV3-1 (or the pseudogene TRBV3-2) to TRBJ2-2; tentative D call: TRBD2 (6 bases). Per germline, CDR1 LGHDT and CDR2 YNNKEL (reference sequence). The CDR3 consists of 17 residues. V was trimmed by 4 bases and J by 0 bases, leaving 15 bases between them. CDR3 region: CASSRAGGGANTGELFF. The CDR3 DNA sequence: TGTGCCAGCAGCCGGGCCGGCGGCGGGGCGAACACCGGGGAGCTGTTTTTT.